This T cell receptor beta chain is from a study of preoperative IRX-2 immunotherapy in early breast cancer. Germline assignment: CDR1 MRHNA and CDR2 SNTAGT. The CDR3 has 16 residues. Between the trimmed V and J ends, which lost 5 bases and 1 base, there was a span of 18 bases. Here immunoSEQ multiplex PCR was the method, and the copy in TCRdb shows in-frame clones only, minus some. The data contain around 30,000 clones, more than 65% of them singletons. Treatment defined: preoperative locoregional IRX-2 cytokine immunotherapy. Sample: lymph node tissue, taken before IRX-2 immunotherapy. The sequence was obtained from a human donor with breast cancer. J is TRBJ2-7 and V is TRBV6-4, with D possibly TRBD2 on 6 matching bases. CDR3 region: CASSRMTVGGSYEQYF. CDR3 bases: TGTGCCAGCAGTCGCATGACAGTGGGAGGATCCTACGAGCAGTACTTC.